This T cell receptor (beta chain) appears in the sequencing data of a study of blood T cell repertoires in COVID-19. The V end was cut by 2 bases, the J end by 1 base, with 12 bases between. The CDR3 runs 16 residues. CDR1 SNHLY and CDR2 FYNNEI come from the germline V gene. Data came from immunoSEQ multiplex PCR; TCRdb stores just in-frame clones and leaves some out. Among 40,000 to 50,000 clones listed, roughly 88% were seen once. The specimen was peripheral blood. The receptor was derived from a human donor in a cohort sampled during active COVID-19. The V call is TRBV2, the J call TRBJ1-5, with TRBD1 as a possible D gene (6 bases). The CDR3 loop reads CASSEKGVESNQPQHF. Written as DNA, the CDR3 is TGTGCCAGCAGTGAAAAGGGGGTTGAGAGCAATCAGCCCCAGCATTTT.